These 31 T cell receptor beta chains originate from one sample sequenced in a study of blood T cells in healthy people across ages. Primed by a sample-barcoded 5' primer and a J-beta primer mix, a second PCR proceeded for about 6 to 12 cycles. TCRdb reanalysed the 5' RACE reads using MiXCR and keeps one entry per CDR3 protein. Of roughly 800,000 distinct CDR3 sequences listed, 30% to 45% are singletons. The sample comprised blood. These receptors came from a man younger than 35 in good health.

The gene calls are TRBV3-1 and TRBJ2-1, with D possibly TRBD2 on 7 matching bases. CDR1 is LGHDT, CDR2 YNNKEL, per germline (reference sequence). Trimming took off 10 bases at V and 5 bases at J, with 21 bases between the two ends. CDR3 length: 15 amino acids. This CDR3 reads CATQPPGGLNNEQFF. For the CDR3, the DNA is TGTGCCACCCAACCTCCGGGGGGCCTAAACAATGAGCAGTTCTTC.

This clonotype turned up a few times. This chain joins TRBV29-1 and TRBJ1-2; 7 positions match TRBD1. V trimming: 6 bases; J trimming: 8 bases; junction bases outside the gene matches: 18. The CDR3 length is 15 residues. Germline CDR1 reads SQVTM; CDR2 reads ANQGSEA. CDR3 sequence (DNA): TGCAGCGTGGACGGAGGGGACAGATCACCAGGGGGCTACACCTTC. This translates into CSVDGGDRSPGGYTF.

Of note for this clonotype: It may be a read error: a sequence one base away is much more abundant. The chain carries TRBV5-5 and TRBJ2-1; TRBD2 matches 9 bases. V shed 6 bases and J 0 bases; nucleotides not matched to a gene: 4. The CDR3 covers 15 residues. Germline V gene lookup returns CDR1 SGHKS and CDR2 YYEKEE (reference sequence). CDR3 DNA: TGTGCCAGCACTTTTAGCGGGAGCTCCTACAATGAGCAGTTCTTC. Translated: CASTFSGSSYNEQFF.

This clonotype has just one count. CDR3: CASATAGAETQYF. CDR3 nucleotide sequence: TGTGCCAGCGCAACTGCCGGAGCAGAGACCCAGTACTTC. The chain carries TRBV2 and TRBJ2-5; D unresolved. In germline, CDR1 is SNHLY, CDR2 FYNNEI. This CDR3 comprises 13 residues. Trimming left V 8 bases short and J 4 bases short, with 14 bases between.

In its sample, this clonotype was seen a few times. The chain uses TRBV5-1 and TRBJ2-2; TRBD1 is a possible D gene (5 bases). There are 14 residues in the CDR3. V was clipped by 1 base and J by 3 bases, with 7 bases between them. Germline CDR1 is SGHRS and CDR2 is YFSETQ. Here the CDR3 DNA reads TGCGCCAGCAGCTTGACGACAGACACCGGGGAGCTGTTTTTT. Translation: CASSLTTDTGELFF. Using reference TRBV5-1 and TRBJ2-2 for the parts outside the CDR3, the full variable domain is KAGVTQTPRYLIKTRGQQVTLSCSPISGHRSVSWYQQTPGQGLQFLFEYFSETQRNKGNFPGRFSGRQFSNSRSEMNVSTLELGDSALYLCASSLTTDTGELFFGEGSRLTVL.

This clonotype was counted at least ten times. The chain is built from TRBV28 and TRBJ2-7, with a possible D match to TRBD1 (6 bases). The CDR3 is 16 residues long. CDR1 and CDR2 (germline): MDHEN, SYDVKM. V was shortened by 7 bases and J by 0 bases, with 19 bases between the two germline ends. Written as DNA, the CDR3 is TGTGCCAGCACCCAGGGGACAACCAGTCGCTCCTACGAGCAGTACTTC. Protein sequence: CASTQGTTSRSYEQYF. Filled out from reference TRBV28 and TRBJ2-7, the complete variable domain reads DVKVTQSSRYLVKRTGEKVFLECVQDMDHENMFWYRQDPGLGLRLIYFSYDVKMKEKGDIPEGYSVSREKKERFSLILESASTNQTSMYLCASTQGTTSRSYEQYFGPGTRLTVT.

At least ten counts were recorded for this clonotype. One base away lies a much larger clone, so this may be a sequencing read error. The CDR3 region has the DNA TGCAGCGTTGACCTCGTGGGACCCCTTGACAATGAGCAGTACTTC. The encoded protein is CSVDLVGPLDNEQYF. The chain recombines TRBV29-1 with TRBJ2-5, with D perhaps TRBD1 or TRBD2 (5 bases each). The CDR3 length is 15 residues. Trimming removed 3 bases from V and 11 bases from J, with 25 bases in between. Germline CDR1 reads SQVTM; CDR2 reads ANQGSEA.

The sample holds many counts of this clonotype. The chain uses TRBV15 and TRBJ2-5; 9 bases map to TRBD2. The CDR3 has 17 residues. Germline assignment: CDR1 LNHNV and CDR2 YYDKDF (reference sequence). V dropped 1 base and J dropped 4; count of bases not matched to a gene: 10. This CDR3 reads CATSRVGLAGSRETQYF. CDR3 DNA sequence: TGTGCCACCAGCAGAGTTGGGCTAGCGGGGTCGAGAGAGACCCAGTACTTC.

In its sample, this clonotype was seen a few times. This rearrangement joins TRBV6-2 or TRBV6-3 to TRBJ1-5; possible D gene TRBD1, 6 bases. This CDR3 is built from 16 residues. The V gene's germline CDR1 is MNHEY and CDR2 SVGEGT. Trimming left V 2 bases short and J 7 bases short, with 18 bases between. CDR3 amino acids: CASSYRAGALRQPQHF. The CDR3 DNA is TGTGCCAGCAGTTACAGGGCAGGGGCCTTGCGGCAGCCCCAGCATTTT.

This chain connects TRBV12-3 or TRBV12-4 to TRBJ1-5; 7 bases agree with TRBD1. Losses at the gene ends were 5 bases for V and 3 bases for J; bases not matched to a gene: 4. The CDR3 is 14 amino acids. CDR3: CASSTTGANQPQHF. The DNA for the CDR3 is TGTGCCAGCAGTACAACAGGGGCCAATCAGCCCCAGCATTTT.

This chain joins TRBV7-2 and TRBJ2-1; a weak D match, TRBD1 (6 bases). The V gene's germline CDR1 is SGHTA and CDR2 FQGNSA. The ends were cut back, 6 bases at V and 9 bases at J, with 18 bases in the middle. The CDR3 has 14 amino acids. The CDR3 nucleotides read TGTGCCAGCAGAGCTGTAACAGGGAAGGGTGAGCAGTTCTTC. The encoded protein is CASRAVTGKGEQFF.

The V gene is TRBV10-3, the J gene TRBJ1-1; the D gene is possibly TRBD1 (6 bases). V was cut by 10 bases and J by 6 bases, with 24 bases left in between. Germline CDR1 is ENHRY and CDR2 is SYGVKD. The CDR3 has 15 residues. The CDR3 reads CATHPALGRGSEAFF. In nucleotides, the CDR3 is TGTGCCACCCACCCCGCGCTGGGCAGGGGTTCTGAAGCTTTCTTT.

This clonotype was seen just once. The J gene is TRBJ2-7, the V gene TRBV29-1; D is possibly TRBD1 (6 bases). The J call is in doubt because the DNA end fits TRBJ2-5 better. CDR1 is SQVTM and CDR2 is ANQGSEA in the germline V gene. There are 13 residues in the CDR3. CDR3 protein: CSVDGSRGETQYF. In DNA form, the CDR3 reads TGCAGCGTTGATGGGTCCAGGGGAGAGACCCAGTACTTC.

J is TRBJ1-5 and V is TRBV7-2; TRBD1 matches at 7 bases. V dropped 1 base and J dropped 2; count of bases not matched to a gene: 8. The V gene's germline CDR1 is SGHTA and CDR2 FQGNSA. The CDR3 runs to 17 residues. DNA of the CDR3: TGTGCCAGCAGCTTAGTATCAAGGGGGCCGGGCAATCAGCCCCAGCATTTT. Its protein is CASSLVSRGPGNQPQHF.

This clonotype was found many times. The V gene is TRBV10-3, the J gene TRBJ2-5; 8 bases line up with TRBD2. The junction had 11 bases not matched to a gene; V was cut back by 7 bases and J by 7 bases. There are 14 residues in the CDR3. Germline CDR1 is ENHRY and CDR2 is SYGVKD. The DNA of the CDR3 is TGTGCCATCATGGATAGCGGGGCGTCTAGGACCCAGTACTTC. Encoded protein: CAIMDSGASRTQYF.

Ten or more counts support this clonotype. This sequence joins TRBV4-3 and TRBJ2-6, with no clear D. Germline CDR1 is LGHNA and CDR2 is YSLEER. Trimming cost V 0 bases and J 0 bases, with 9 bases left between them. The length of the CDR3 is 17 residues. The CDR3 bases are TGCGCCAGCAGCCAAGATAACGGACCCTCTGGGGCCAACGTCCTGACTTTC. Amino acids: CASSQDNGPSGANVLTF.

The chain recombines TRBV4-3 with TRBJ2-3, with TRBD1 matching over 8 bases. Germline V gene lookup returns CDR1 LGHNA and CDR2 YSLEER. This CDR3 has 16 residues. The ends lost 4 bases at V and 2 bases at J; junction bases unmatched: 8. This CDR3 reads CASSPGAGGYTDTQYF. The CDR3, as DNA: TGCGCCAGCAGCCCCGGGGCAGGGGGCTACACAGATACGCAGTATTTT.

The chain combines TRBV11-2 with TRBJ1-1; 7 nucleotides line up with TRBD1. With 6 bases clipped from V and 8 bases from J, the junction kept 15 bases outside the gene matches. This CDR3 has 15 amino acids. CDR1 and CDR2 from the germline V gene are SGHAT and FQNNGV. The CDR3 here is CASSPYGQATGEAFF. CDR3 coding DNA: TGTGCCAGCAGTCCTTACGGACAGGCCACGGGAGAAGCTTTCTTT. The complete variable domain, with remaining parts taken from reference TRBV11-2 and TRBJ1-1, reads EAGVAQSPRYKIIEKRQSVAFWCNPISGHATLYWYQQILGQGPKLLIQFQNNGVVDDSQLPKDRFSAERLKGVDSTLKIQPAKLEDSAVYLCASSPYGQATGEAFFGQGTRLTVV.

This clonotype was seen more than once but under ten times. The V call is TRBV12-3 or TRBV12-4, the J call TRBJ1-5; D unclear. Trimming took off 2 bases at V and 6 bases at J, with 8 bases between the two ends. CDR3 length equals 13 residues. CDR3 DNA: TGTGCCAGCAGTTTAAGATGGGGTCAGCCCCAGCATTTT. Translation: CASSLRWGQPQHF.

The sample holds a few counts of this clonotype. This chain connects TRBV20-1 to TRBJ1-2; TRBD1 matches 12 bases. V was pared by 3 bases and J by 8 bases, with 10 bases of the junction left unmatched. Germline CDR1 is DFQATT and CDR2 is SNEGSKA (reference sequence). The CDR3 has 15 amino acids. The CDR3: CSASIKGQGARGYTF. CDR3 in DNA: TGCAGTGCTAGCATTAAGGGACAGGGGGCGAGAGGCTACACCTTC.

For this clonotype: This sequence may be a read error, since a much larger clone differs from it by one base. The CDR3 here is CASSVPEQGAGGYTF. The DNA for the CDR3 is TGTGCCAGCAGTGTCCCCGAACAGGGGGCTGGGGGCTACACCTTC. The V call is TRBV12-3 or TRBV12-4, the J call TRBJ1-2, with 9 bases fitting TRBD1. J was trimmed by 8 bases and V by 5 bases; bases with no gene match: 12. This CDR3 contains 15 residues.

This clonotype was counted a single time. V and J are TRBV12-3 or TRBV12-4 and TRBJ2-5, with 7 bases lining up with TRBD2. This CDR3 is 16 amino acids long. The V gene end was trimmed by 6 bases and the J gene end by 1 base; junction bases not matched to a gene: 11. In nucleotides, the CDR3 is TGTGCCAGCAGCTCACCTGGCGGGGGATTCCAAGAGACCCAGTACTTC. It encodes CASSSPGGGFQETQYF.

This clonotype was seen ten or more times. The DNA of the CDR3 is TGTGCCAGCAGTCCCACAGGGCCGACCACTAACTATGGCTACACCTTC. It encodes CASSPTGPTTNYGYTF. This chain uses TRBV12-3 or TRBV12-4 with TRBJ1-2; maybe TRBD1 (6 bases). V lost 5 bases and J lost 0, with 16 bases in between. The CDR3 consists of 16 residues.

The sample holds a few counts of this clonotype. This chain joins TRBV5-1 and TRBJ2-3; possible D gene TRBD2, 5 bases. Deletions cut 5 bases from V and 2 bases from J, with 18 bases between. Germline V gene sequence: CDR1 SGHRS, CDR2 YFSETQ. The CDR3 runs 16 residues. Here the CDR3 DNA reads TGCGCCAGCAGACACACTACGGACTTTTTCACAGATACGCAGTATTTT. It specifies CASRHTTDFFTDTQYF.

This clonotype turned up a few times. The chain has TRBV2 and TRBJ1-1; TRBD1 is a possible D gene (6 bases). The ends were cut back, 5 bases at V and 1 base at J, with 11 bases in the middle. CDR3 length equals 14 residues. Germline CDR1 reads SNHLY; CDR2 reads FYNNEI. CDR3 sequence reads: CASSNTGQNTEAFF. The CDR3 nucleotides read TGTGCCAGCAGTAACACGGGACAGAACACTGAAGCTTTCTTT.

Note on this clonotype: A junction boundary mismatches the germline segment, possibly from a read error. The CDR3 nucleotides read TGTGCCGGCAGCTTAGAGTTAATAGGGGGATCTTACGAGCAGTACTTC. Translating gives CAGSLELIGGSYEQYF. The chain couples TRBV13 to TRBJ2-7; possible D gene TRBD1, 6 bases. This CDR3 has 16 residues. CDR1 PRHDT and CDR2 FYEKMQ come from the germline V gene (reference sequence).

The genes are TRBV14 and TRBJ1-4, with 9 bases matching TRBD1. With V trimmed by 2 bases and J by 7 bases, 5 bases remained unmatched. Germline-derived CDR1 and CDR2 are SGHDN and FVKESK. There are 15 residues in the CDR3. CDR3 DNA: TGTGCCAGCAGCCAAACAGGGGGCTATACTGAAAAACTGTTTTTT. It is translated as CASSQTGGYTEKLFF.

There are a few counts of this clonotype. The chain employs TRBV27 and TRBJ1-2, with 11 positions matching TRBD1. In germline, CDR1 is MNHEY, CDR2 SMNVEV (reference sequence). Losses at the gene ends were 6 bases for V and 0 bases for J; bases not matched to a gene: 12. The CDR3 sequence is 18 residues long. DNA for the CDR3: TGTGCCAGCAGCCCTGGGGGACAGGGGGGAAAAACTAACTATGGCTACACCTTC. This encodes CASSPGGQGGKTNYGYTF.

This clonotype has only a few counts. CDR3 loop: CASSLGTGVGAKNIQYF. The CDR3, as DNA: TGCGCCAGCAGCTTGGGCACAGGAGTCGGAGCCAAAAACATTCAGTACTTC. The V call is TRBV5-1, the J call TRBJ2-4, with D maybe TRBD1 (5 bases). The CDR3 is 17 residues long. Germline V gene data show CDR1 as SGHRS and CDR2 as YFSETQ. Trimming pared 0 bases from V and 0 bases from J, leaving 13 bases between.

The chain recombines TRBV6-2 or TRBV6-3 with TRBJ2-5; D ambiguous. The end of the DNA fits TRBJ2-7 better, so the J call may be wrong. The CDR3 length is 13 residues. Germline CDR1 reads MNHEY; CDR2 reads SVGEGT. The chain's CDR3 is CASSYLRSYEQYF. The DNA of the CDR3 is TGTGCCAGCAGTTACTTGAGGAGCTACGAGCAGTACTTC.

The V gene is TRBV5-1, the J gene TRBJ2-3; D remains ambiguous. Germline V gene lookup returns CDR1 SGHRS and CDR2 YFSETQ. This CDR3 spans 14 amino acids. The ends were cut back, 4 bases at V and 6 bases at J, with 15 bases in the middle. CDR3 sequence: CASSVLNPRDTQYF. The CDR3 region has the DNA TGCGCCAGCAGCGTTCTCAACCCGCGGGATACGCAGTATTTT.